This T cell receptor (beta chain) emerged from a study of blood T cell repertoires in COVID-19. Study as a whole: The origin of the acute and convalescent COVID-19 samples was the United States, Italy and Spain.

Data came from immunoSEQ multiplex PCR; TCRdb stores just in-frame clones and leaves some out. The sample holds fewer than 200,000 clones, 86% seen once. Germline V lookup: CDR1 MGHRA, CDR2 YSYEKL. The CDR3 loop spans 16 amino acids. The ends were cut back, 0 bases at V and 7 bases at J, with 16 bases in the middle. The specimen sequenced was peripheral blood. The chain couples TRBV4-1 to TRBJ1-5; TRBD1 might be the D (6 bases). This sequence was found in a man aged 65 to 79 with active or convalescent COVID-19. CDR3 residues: CASSQDLQGGRQPQHF. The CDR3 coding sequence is TGCGCCAGCAGCCAAGATCTACAAGGGGGACGGCAGCCCCAGCATTTT.